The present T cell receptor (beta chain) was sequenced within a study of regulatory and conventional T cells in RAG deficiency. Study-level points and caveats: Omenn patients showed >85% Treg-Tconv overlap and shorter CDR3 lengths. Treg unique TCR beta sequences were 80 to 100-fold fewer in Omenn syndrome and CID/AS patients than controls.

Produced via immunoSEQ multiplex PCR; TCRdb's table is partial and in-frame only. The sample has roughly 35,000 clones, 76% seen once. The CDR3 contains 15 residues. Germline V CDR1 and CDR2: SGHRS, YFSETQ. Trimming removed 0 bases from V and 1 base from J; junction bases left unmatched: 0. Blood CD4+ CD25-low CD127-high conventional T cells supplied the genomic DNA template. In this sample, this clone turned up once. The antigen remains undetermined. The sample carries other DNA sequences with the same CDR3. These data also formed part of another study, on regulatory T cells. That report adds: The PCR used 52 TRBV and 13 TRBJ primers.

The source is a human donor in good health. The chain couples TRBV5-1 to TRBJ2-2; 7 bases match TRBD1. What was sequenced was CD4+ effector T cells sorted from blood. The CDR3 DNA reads TGCGCCAGCAGCTTGGGACAGGGGAACACCGGGGAGCTGTTTTTT. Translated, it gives CASSLGQGNTGELFF.